This TCR beta chain comes out of a study of cytomegalovirus exposure and HLA in healthy donors. The germline CDR1 and CDR2 sequences are ENHRY and SYGVKD. Trimming took 6 bases from V and 2 from J; bases not matched to a gene: 7. The CDR3 is 15 residues long. The PCR contained 60 Vbeta and 13 Jbeta primers. Only in-frame clones appear in the TCRdb table, and some are missing; sequencing was by immunoSEQ multiplex PCR. This sample has about 150,000 clones, with around 83% found just once. The chain employs TRBV10-3 and TRBJ2-5, with 9 bases matching TRBD2. This TCR was sampled from a woman between 18 and 30 years old in good health and CMV-seronegative. The sequencing sample was made of PBMCs. This CDR3 reads CAIRGPSGAQETQYF. Here the CDR3 DNA reads TGTGCCATCAGAGGTCCTAGCGGGGCTCAAGAGACCCAGTACTTC.